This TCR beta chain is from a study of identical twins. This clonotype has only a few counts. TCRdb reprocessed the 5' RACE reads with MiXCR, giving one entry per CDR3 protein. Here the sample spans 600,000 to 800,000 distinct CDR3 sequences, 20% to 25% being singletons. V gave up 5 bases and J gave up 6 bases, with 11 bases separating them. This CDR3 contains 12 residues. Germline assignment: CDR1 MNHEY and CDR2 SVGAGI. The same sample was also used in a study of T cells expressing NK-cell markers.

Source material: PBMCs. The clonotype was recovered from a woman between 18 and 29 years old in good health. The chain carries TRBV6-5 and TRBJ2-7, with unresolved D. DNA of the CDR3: TGTGCCAGCAGTCCCCGTATCGGCGAGCAGTACTTC. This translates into CASSPRIGEQYF.